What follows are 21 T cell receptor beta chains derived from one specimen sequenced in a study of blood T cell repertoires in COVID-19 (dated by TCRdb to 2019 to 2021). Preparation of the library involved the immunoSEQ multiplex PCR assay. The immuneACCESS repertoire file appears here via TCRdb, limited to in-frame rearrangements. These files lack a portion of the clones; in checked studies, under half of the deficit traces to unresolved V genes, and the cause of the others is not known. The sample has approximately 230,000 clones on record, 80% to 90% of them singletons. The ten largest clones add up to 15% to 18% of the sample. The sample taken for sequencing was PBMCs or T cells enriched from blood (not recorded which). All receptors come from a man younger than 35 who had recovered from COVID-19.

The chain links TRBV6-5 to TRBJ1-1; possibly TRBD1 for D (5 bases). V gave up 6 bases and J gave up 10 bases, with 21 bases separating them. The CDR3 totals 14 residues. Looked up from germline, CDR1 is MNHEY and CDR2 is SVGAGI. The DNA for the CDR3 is TGTGCCAGCAGAAGACAGATCGGGGGTTTAGTAGCTTTCTTT. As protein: CASRRQIGGLVAFF.

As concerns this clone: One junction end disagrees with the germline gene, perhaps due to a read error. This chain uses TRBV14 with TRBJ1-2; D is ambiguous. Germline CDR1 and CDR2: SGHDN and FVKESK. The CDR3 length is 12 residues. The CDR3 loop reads CASSQGIRRAVF. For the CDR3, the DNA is TGTGCCAGCAGCCAAGGCATCCGGCGTGCGGTCTTC.

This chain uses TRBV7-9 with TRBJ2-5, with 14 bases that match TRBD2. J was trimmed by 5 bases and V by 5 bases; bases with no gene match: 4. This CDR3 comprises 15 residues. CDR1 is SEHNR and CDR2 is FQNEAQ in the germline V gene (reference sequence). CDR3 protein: CASSAGTSGGETQYF. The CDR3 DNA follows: TGTGCCAGCAGCGCCGGGACTAGCGGGGGTGAGACCCAGTACTTC.

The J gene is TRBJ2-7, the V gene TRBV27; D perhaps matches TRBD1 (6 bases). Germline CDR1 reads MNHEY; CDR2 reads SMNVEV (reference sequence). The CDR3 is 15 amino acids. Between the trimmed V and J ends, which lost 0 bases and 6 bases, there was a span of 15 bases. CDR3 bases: TGTGCCAGCAGTTTATCTGGGGGCCTTTTCGGCGAGCAGTACTTC. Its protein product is CASSLSGGLFGEQYF.

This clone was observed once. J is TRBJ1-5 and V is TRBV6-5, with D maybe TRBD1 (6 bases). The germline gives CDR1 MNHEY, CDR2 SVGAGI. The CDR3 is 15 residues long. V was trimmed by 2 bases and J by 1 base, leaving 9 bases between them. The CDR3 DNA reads TGTGCCAGCAGTTACAGCCAGGGGAGCAATCAGCCCCAGCATTTT. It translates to CASSYSQGSNQPQHF.

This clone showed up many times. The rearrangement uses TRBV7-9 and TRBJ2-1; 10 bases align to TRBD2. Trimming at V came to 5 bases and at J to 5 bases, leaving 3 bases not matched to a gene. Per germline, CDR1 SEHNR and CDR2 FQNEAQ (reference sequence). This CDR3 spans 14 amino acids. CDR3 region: CASSETSGNNEQFF. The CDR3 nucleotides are TGTGCCAGCAGCGAAACTAGCGGGAACAATGAGCAGTTCTTC.

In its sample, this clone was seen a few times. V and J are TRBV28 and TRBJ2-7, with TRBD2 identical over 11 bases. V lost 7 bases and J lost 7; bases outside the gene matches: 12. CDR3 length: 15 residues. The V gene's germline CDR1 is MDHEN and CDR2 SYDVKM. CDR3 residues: CASISVAGGPGEQYF. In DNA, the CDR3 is TGTGCCAGCATATCGGTAGCGGGAGGGCCGGGGGAGCAGTACTTC.

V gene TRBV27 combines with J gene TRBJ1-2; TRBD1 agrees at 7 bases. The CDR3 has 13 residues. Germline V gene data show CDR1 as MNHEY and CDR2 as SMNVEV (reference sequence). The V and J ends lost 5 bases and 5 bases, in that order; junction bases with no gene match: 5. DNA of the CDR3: TGTGCCAGCAGTCTGGACAGGTCGTATGGCTACACCTTC. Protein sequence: CASSLDRSYGYTF.

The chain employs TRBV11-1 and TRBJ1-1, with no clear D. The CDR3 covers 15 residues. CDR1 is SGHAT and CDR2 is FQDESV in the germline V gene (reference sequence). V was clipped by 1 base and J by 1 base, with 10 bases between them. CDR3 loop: CASSLVSTTNTEAFF. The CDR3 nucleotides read TGTGCCAGCAGCTTAGTTAGCACAACGAACACTGAAGCTTTCTTT.

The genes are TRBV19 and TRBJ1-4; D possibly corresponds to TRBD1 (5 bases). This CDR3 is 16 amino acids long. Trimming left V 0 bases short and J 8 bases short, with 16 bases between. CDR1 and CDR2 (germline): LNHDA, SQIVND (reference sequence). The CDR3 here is CASSIDLFGRAEKLFF. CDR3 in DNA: TGTGCCAGTAGTATAGATTTGTTTGGCAGGGCAGAAAAACTGTTTTTT. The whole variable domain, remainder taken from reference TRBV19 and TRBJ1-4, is DGGITQSPKYLFRKEGQNVTLSCEQNLNHDAMYWYRQDPGQGLRLIYYSQIVNDFQKGDIAEGYSVSREKKESFPLTVTSAQKNPTAFYLCASSIDLFGRAEKLFFGSGTQLSVL.

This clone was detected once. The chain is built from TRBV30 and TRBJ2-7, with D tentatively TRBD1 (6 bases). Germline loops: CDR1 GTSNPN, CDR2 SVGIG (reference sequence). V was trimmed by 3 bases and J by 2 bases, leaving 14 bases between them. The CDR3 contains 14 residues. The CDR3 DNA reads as TGTGCCTGGAGCCCGACAGGATTTGCCTACGAGCAGTACTTC. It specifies CAWSPTGFAYEQYF.

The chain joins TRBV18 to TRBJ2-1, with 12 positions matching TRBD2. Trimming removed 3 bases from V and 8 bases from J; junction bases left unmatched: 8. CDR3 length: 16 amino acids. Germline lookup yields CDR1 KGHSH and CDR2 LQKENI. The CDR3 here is CASSPSSGRATDEQFF. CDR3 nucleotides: TGTGCCAGCTCACCTTCTAGCGGGAGGGCCACGGATGAGCAGTTCTTC.

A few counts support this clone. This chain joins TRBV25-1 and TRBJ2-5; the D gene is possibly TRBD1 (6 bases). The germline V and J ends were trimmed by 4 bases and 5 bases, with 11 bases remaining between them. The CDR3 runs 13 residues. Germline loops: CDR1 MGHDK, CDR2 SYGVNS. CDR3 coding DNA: TGTGCCAGCAGTGTGGGGGCCCTTGAGACCCAGTACTTC. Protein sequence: CASSVGALETQYF.

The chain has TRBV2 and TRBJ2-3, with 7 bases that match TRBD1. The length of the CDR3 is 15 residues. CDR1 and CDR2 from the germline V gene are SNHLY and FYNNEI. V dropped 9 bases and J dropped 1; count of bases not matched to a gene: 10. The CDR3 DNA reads TGTGCCAGTAACAGGGGTAATAGGGGCACAGATACGCAGTATTTT. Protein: CASNRGNRGTDTQYF. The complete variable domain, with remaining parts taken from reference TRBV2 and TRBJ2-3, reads EPEVTQTPSHQVTQMGQEVILRCVPISNHLYFYWYRQILGQKVEFLVSFYNNEISEKSEIFDDQFSVERPDGSNFTLKIRSTKLEDSAMYFCASNRGNRGTDTQYFGPGTRLTVL.

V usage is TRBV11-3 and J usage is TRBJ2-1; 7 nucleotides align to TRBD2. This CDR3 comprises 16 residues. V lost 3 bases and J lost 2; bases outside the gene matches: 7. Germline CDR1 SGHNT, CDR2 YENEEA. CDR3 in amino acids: CASSLYGGGTYNEQFF. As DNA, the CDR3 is TGTGCCAGCAGCTTGTATGGCGGGGGAACCTACAATGAGCAGTTCTTC.

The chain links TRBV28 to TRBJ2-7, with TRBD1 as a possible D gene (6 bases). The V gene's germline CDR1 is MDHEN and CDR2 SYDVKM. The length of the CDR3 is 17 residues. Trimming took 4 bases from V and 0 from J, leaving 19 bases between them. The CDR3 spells CASSSQKTGRLSYEQYF. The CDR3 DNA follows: TGTGCCAGCAGTTCCCAGAAGACAGGCCGACTCTCCTACGAGCAGTACTTC.

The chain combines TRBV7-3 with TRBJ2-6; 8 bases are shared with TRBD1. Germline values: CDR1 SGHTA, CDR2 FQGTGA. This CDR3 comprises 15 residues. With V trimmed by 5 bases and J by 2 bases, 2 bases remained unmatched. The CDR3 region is CASSVQGAGANVLTF. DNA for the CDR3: TGTGCCAGCAGCGTACAGGGGGCTGGGGCCAACGTCCTGACTTTC.

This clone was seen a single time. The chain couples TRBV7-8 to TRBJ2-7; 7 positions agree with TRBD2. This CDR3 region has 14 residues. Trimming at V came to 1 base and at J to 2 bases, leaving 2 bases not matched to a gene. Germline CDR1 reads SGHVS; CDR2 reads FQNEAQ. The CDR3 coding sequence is TGTGCCAGCAGCTTAGAGGGGAGGGCCTACGAGCAGTACTTC. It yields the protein CASSLEGRAYEQYF.

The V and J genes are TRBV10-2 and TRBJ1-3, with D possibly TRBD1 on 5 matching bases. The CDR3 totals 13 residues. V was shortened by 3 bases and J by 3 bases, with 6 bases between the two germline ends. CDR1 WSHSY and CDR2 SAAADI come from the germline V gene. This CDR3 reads CASSDDSGNTIYF. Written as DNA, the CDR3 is TGCGCCAGCAGTGATGACAGTGGAAACACCATATATTTT.

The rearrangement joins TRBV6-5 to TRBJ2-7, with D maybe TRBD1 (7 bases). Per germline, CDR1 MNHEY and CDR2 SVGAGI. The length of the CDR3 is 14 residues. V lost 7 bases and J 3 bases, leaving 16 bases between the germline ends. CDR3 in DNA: TGTGCCAGCACCCCAGGGGGGACAAGCTACGAGCAGTACTTC. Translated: CASTPGGTSYEQYF.

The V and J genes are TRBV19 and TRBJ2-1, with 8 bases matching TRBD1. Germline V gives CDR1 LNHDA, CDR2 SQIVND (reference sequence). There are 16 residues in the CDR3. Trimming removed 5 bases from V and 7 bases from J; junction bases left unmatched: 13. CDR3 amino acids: CASSPGGRGIQNEQFF. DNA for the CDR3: TGTGCCAGTAGTCCAGGGGGCAGGGGGATACAGAATGAGCAGTTCTTC.